This record concerns one TCR beta chain sequence. Its matching antigen is unknown. Germline-derived CDR1 and CDR2 are SGHDT and YYEEEE. The CDR3 is 15 amino acids. V was trimmed by 1 base and J by 0 bases, leaving 7 bases between them. The sample originates from a study of T cell responses to AZD1222 COVID-19 vaccine. Study results and limitations: A mostly white British donor set with more females was recruited, and clonal diversity was possibly underestimated. Following two doses of AZD1222, Spike-specific TCR breadth and depth rose. Regions 160-218 and 743-854 held dominance among vaccine-associated CD4 TCRs, which spanned spike. Baseline seropositivity characterized only six AZD1222 recipients.

Clones were read by immunoSEQ multiplex PCR, and TCRdb kept only the in-frame ones, dropping some. The sample shows some 120,000 clones, under 95% of them seen only once. The TCR originated in an adult in good health. V gene TRBV5-6 combines with J gene TRBJ2-2; D is unresolved. Specimen: peripheral blood, collected on day 0 of AZD1222 vaccination. CDR3 loop: CASSLIGSNTGELFF. The CDR3 DNA sequence: TGTGCCAGCAGCTTGATCGGGTCGAACACCGGGGAGCTGTTTTTT. Drawing the rest from reference TRBV5-6 and TRBJ2-2, the complete variable domain is DAGVTQSPTHLIKTRGQQVTLRCSPKSGHDTVSWYQQALGQGPQFIFQYYEEEERQRGNFPDRFSGHQFPNYSSELNVNALLLGDSALYLCASSLIGSNTGELFFGEGSRLTVL.